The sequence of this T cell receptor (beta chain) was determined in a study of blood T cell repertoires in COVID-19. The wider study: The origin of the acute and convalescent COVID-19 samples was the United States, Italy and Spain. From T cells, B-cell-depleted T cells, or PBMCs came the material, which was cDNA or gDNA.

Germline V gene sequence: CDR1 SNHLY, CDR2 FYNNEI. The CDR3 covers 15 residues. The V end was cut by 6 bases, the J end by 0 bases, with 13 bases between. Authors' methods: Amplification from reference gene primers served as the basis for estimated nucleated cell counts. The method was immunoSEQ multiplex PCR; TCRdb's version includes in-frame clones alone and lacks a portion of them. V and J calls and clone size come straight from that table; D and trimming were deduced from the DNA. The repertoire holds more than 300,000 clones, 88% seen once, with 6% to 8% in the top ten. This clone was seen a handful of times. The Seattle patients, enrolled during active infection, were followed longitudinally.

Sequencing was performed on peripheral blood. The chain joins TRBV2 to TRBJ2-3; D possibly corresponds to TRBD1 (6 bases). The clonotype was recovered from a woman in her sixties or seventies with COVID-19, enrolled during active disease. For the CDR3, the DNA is TGTGCCAGCAGCCCTAGGACAGATAGCACAGATACGCAGTATTTT. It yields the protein CASSPRTDSTDTQYF.